This TCR beta chain came from a study of OX40 agonist ivuxolimab in advanced cancers. The overall study: A mean age of roughly 66 years, range roughly 20 to 79, was recorded, and 80% to 90% were male. General observations from the study: Some nonresponders likewise displayed low normalized T-cell clonal expansion.

The cohort excluded patients with autoimmune disease history or systemic immunosuppression. Remarks on this clone: Its antigen is currently unknown.

Germline CDR1 and CDR2: ENHRY and SYGVKD. The CDR3 consists of 15 residues. The V and J ends lost 2 bases and 5 bases respectively, with 15 bases between them. The assay was immunoSEQ multiplex PCR, and TCRdb's table has in-frame clones only and misses some. The top ten hold under 13% of the sample, which has about 62,000 clones, 60% to 85% seen once. This TCR came from an adult with an advanced solid tumor such as melanoma, head and neck, liver or kidney cancer. The sequences come from CD4+ or CD8+ T cells sorted from blood, collected in a trial of the OX40 agonist ivuxolimab. This sequence joins TRBV10-3 and TRBJ2-5; tentatively, D is TRBD1 (6 bases). The CDR3 region has the DNA TGTGCCATCAGTGAGAGAGGGGGAGCAGGTGAGACCCAGTACTTC. This sequence encodes CAISERGGAGETQYF.